These 13 T cell receptor beta chains share one sample of origin, sequenced in a study of shared clonotypes between healthy human individuals. Repertoires were generated with immunoSEQ multiplex PCR, while TCRdb's copy carries only in-frame clones and drops some. The table shows over a million clones, with more than 75% occurring only once. Material for sequencing was memory CD4+ T cells from PBMCs. The sample's subset: CD45RA-negative fraction. These receptors were taken from a man younger than 35 in good health. Some clones in this sample may be carry-over from other donors' samples.

The V gene is TRBV9, the J gene TRBJ2-5; maybe TRBD2 (6 bases). This CDR3 contains 18 residues. V lost 0 bases and J lost 5, with 23 bases in between. Germline V gene lookup returns CDR1 SGDLS and CDR2 YYNGEE. In nucleotides, the CDR3 is TGTGCCAGCAGCGTAGGTTCCGGGACTTACCCAGTCGGGGAGACCCAGTACTTC. Amino acid sequence: CASSVGSGTYPVGETQYF.

This clone was counted between two and nine times. This chain joins TRBV4-2 and TRBJ2-1; 13 bases map to TRBD2. Germline V gene sequence: CDR1 LGHNA, CDR2 YNFKEQ. V gave up 4 bases and J gave up 2 bases; unmatched junction bases: 8. The CDR3 runs to 18 residues. CDR3 residues: CASSRGLAGRGAYNEQFF. CDR3 in DNA: TGTGCCAGCAGCCGGGGACTAGCGGGAAGGGGGGCCTACAATGAGCAGTTCTTC.

V usage is TRBV7-9 and J usage is TRBJ2-7; D gene unclear. The CDR3 contains 13 residues. CDR1 is SEHNR and CDR2 is FQNEAQ in the germline V gene (reference sequence). Deletions cut 5 bases from V and 7 bases from J, with 15 bases between. The CDR3 DNA reads as TGTGCCAGCAGCCCAGGCGTGTGGCGAGAGCAGTACTTC. Translating gives CASSPGVWREQYF.

The chain uses TRBV7-2 and TRBJ2-7; 9 bases fit TRBD1. Germline CDR1 and CDR2: SGHTA and FQGNSA. The CDR3 spans 15 residues. The ends lost 4 bases at V and 0 bases at J; junction bases unmatched: 4. The DNA for the CDR3 is TGTGCCAGCAGCTACACGGGACAGGGCTCCTACGAGCAGTACTTC. Translation gives CASSYTGQGSYEQYF. Supplemented by reference TRBV7-2 and TRBJ2-7, the full variable domain reads GAGVSQSPSNKVTEKGKDVELRCDPISGHTALYWYRQSLGQGLEFLIYFQGNSAPDKSGLPSDRFSAERTGGSVSTLTIQRTQQEDSAVYLCASSYTGQGSYEQYFGPGTRLTVT.

The V and J genes are TRBV7-8 and TRBJ2-7; D possibly matches TRBD1 or TRBD2 (5 bases each). Germline assignment: CDR1 SGHVS and CDR2 FQNEAQ. Trimming took 7 bases from V and 0 from J, leaving 19 bases between them. There are 16 residues in the CDR3. CDR3 bases: TGTGCCAGCACCCAGGCGGCTTGGGGGAGCTCCTACGAGCAGTACTTC. It encodes CASTQAAWGSSYEQYF.

The CDR3 DNA reads as TGCGCCAGCAGCTACCTCTCCACAGATACGCAGTATTTT. Translation gives CASSYLSTDTQYF. The rearrangement joins TRBV5-1 to TRBJ2-3; D gene uncertain. Germline V gene data show CDR1 as SGHRS and CDR2 as YFSETQ. The CDR3 covers 13 residues. The germline V and J ends were trimmed by 3 bases and 2 bases, with 7 bases remaining between them.

V and J are TRBV7-7 and TRBJ2-5, with TRBD2 matching over 8 bases. The trim removed 5 bases at V and 5 bases at J, leaving 4 bases unmatched. The CDR3 has 13 residues. The germline gives CDR1 SSHAT, CDR2 FNYEAQ (reference sequence). The DNA of the CDR3 is TGTGCCAGCAGCCTGGGACTAGTTGAGACCCAGTACTTC. Translating it yields CASSLGLVETQYF.

The rearrangement joins TRBV6-5 to TRBJ1-1, with TRBD1 as a possible D gene (6 bases). The CDR3 totals 13 residues. V was clipped by 7 bases and J by 0 bases, with 9 bases between them. Germline assignment: CDR1 MNHEY and CDR2 SVGAGI. CDR3 in amino acids: CASIGQLNTEAFF. The CDR3 region has the DNA TGTGCCAGCATTGGACAGCTGAACACTGAAGCTTTCTTT.

The chain has TRBV27 and TRBJ2-4; D might be TRBD1 (6 bases). The V gene's germline CDR1 is MNHEY and CDR2 SMNVEV (reference sequence). The CDR3 is 15 amino acids. V was clipped by 4 bases and J by 4 bases, with 14 bases between them. The CDR3 DNA follows: TGTGCCAGCAGTTCGGTAGTGACAGGTAAAAACATTCAGTACTTC. Protein product: CASSSVVTGKNIQYF.

In the case of this clone: The junction departs from the called germline gene at one end, perhaps through a read error. The same CDR3 is also encoded by other DNA sequences in this sample. The rearrangement joins TRBV2 to TRBJ1-1; D is undetermined. Per germline, CDR1 SNHLY and CDR2 FYNNEI. CDR3 size: 13 residues. CDR3 residues: CASSQEMNTEAFF. As DNA, the CDR3 is TGTGCTAGCAGCCAGGAAATGAACACTGAAGCTTTCTTT.

V is TRBV6-5 and J is TRBJ1-4; D gene uncertain. With 0 bases removed from V and 7 bases from J, the gap between germline ends came to 6 bases. Germline V gives CDR1 MNHEY, CDR2 SVGAGI. This CDR3 spans 13 amino acids. CDR3 in amino acids: CASSYSAAEKLFF. Written as DNA, the CDR3 is TGTGCCAGCAGTTACTCGGCCGCTGAAAAACTGTTTTTT.

V usage is TRBV7-9 and J usage is TRBJ2-1, with a possible D match to TRBD2 (6 bases). The CDR3 has 13 amino acids. V was cut by 5 bases and J by 3 bases, with 8 bases left in between. Germline V gives CDR1 SEHNR, CDR2 FQNEAQ (reference sequence). Here the CDR3 DNA reads TGTGCCAGCAGCCCCGGGAGCTACAATGAGCAGTTCTTC. Translating gives CASSPGSYNEQFF. The whole variable domain, filled in from reference TRBV7-9 and TRBJ2-1, reads DTGVSQNPRHKITKRGQNVTFRCDPISEHNRLYWYRQTLGQGPEFLTYFQNEAQLEKSRLLSDRFSAERPKGSFSTLEIQRTEQGDSAMYLCASSPGSYNEQFFGPGTRLTVL.

This clone was counted a few times. This chain connects TRBV7-9 to TRBJ1-1; D is unclear. The CDR3 runs 12 residues. V lost 5 bases, J lost 8 bases, and 12 bases lay in between. From germline, CDR1 is SEHNR and CDR2 FQNEAQ (reference sequence). The CDR3 DNA reads as TGTGCCAGCAGCAAAAGCACGCGGGAAGCTTTCTTT. This gives the protein CASSKSTREAFF.